This TCR beta chain originates from a study of T cell responses to AZD1222 COVID-19 vaccine. The V gene's germline CDR1 is KGHSH and CDR2 LQKENI. The V gene end was trimmed by 1 base and the J gene end by 7 bases; junction bases not matched to a gene: 10. The CDR3 spans 17 residues. Using immunoSEQ multiplex PCR, the repertoire was profiled, and TCRdb retains in-frame clones only, with some absent. Of more than 85,000 clones listed, 89% were seen once; the top ten hold 35% to 55%. This TCR was sampled from an adult who received the AZD1222 COVID-19 vaccine. J is TRBJ2-3 and V is TRBV18; 11 nucleotides line up with TRBD2. The source was peripheral blood, collected 28 days after the second AZD1222 dose. The CDR3 spells CASSPQGTSGSGNTQYF. The DNA for the CDR3 is TGTGCCAGCTCACCACAGGGTACTAGCGGGAGCGGAAATACGCAGTATTTT. The full variable domain, completed using reference TRBV18 and TRBJ2-3, is NAGVMQNPRHLVRRRGQEARLRCSPMKGHSHVYWYRQLPEEGLKFMVYLQKENIIDESGMPKERFSAEFPKEGPSILRIQQVVRGDSAAYFCASSPQGTSGSGNTQYFGPGTRLTVL.